These T cell receptor beta chains were read from a single sample in a study of siplizumab effects on memory and regulatory T cells. Sequencing was performed with immunoSEQ multiplex PCR; in TCRdb, only in-frame clones are kept and a portion is missing. The sample lists more than 95,000 clones, just over 90% occurring once. The specimen was CD4+ T cells sorted from blood. These receptors were obtained from a human donor in good health. The CDR3 runs from the conserved cysteine through the conserved F or W. Where a row states a size, it is once, few, many or the class of an expanded clone; other rows omit it.

clone_size: -
v_call: TRBV5-1
cdr3_length: 14
j_call: TRBJ1-2
cdr3_aa: CASSATGDGGGYTF

clone_size: -
v_call: TRBV12-2
cdr3_length: 16
j_call: TRBJ1-1
cdr3_aa: CASRLGGEETNTEAFF

clone_size: once
v_call: TRBV5-6
cdr3_length: 18
j_call: TRBJ2-5
cdr3_aa: CASSFENALVWGGETQYF

clone_size: -
v_call: TRBV2
cdr3_length: 14
j_call: TRBJ1-1
cdr3_aa: CASSVLGVDTEAFF

clone_size: -
v_call: TRBV6-1
cdr3_length: 15
j_call: TRBJ2-7
cdr3_aa: CASSVAGGSSVEQYF

clone_size: once
v_call: TRBV7-9
cdr3_length: 16
j_call: TRBJ2-7
cdr3_aa: CASSSGDRTTRDEQYF

clone_size: -
v_call: TRBV7-8
cdr3_length: 14
j_call: TRBJ2-7
cdr3_aa: CASSPSLVYSEQYF

clone_size: -
v_call: TRBV5-6
cdr3_length: 14
j_call: TRBJ1-1
cdr3_aa: CASSRTVMNTEAFF

clone_size: -
v_call: TRBV14
cdr3_length: 11
j_call: TRBJ2-1
cdr3_aa: CASSGYNEQFF

clone_size: -
v_call: TRBV7-9
cdr3_length: 19
j_call: TRBJ2-3
cdr3_aa: CASSLGGRAGLGNTDTQYF

clone_size: -
v_call: TRBV25-1
cdr3_length: 15
j_call: TRBJ1-1
cdr3_aa: CASSEGAGENTEAFF

clone_size: -
v_call: TRBV7-2
cdr3_length: 14
j_call: TRBJ2-6
cdr3_aa: CASSFPSGANVLTF

clone_size: -
v_call: TRBV18
cdr3_length: 14
j_call: TRBJ1-1
cdr3_aa: CASSLGGRGTEAFF

clone_size: -
v_call: TRBV6-5
cdr3_length: 12
j_call: TRBJ1-3
cdr3_aa: CGAKSSGNTIYF

clone_size: once
v_call: TRBV29-1
cdr3_length: 13
j_call: TRBJ2-1
cdr3_aa: CSADRGSYNEQFF

clone_size: once
v_call: TRBV19
cdr3_length: 14
j_call: TRBJ2-7
cdr3_aa: CASSRKTGPYEQYF

clone_size: -
v_call: TRBV4-1
cdr3_length: 15
j_call: TRBJ2-1
cdr3_aa: CASSPTRLLSNEQFF

clone_size: -
v_call: TRBV21-1
cdr3_length: 16
j_call: TRBJ2-3
cdr3_aa: CASSKDGVAATDTQYF

clone_size: -
v_call: TRBV7-2
cdr3_length: 18
j_call: TRBJ2-2
cdr3_aa: CASSFPAGAAGDTGELFF

clone_size: -
v_call: TRBV7-3
cdr3_length: 13
j_call: TRBJ1-6
cdr3_aa: CASSPNPNSPLHF

clone_size: -
v_call: TRBV25-1
cdr3_length: 13
j_call: TRBJ1-6
cdr3_aa: CASEGEVGSPLHF

clone_size: -
v_call: TRBV7-8
cdr3_length: 15
j_call: TRBJ1-1
cdr3_aa: CASSLAGTLSTEAFF

clone_size: -
v_call: TRBV11-3
cdr3_length: 17
j_call: TRBJ1-3
cdr3_aa: CASSLDNIGTEGNTIYF

clone_size: -
v_call: TRBV7-9
cdr3_length: 16
j_call: TRBJ1-1
cdr3_aa: CASSLGGQGVNTEAFF

clone_size: -
v_call: TRBV9
cdr3_length: 14
j_call: TRBJ1-1
cdr3_aa: CASSVSLGNTEAFF

clone_size: -
v_call: TRBV2
cdr3_length: 14
j_call: TRBJ1-1
cdr3_aa: CASSEGVKDTEAFF

clone_size: -
v_call: TRBV18
cdr3_length: 14
j_call: TRBJ2-7
cdr3_aa: CASSTGGAFYEQYF

clone_size: once
v_call: TRBV2
cdr3_length: 15
j_call: TRBJ1-2
cdr3_aa: CASTSLRWAGEGYTF

clone_size: -
v_call: TRBV6-5
cdr3_length: 15
j_call: TRBJ1-2
cdr3_aa: CASSTGTGILYGYTF

clone_size: -
v_call: TRBV10-3
cdr3_length: 14
j_call: TRBJ1-1
cdr3_aa: CAISLQGSGTEAFF

clone_size: -
v_call: TRBV11-3
cdr3_length: 15
j_call: TRBJ1-1
cdr3_aa: CASSSLGGADTEAFF

clone_size: -
v_call: TRBV10-1
cdr3_length: 17
j_call: TRBJ2-1
cdr3_aa: CASSAGPKTGFYNEQFF